Following are 29 T cell receptor beta chains from one sample sequenced in a study of T cell repertoires in cytomegalovirus infection. TCRdb reprocessed the reads via MiXCR and lists one record per CDR3 protein. The data hold roughly 200,000 distinct CDR3 sequences, with nearly 9.5% observed a single time. Sequenced sample: PBMCs. These receptors came from a human donor in good health (CMV status not recorded). Some clones in this sample may be carry-over from other donors' samples.

This clonotype was counted only a few times. The chain uses TRBV6-2 or TRBV6-3 and TRBJ2-1, with 10 nucleotides matching TRBD2. V trimming: 6 bases; J trimming: 3 bases; junction bases outside the gene matches: 5. In germline, CDR1 is MNHEY, CDR2 SVGEGT. This CDR3 contains 15 residues. CDR3 in amino acids: CASRALAGGYNEQFF. The CDR3 DNA sequence: TGTGCCAGCAGGGCTTTAGCGGGAGGCTACAATGAGCAGTTCTTC.

This clonotype has at least ten counts. V gene TRBV12-3 or TRBV12-4 combines with J gene TRBJ1-1; 9 bases agree with TRBD1. The CDR3 loop spans 15 amino acids. V was clipped by 5 bases and J by 2 bases; unmatched bases: 6. Here the CDR3 reads CASSRPGQGNTEAFF. The CDR3 coding sequence is TGTGCCAGCAGTCGACCGGGACAGGGTAACACTGAAGCTTTCTTT.

This clonotype was seen a few times. This chain connects TRBV29-1 to TRBJ2-3, with no clear D. The length of the CDR3 is 13 residues. The V gene lost 3 bases and the J gene lost 3 bases, with 10 bases spanning the gap. Germline CDR1 SQVTM, CDR2 ANQGSEA. In DNA, the CDR3 is TGCAGCGTTGAGCGGCTAGTAACAGATACGCAGTATTTT. This sequence encodes CSVERLVTDTQYF.

This clonotype was seen at least ten times. As DNA, the CDR3 is TGTGCCAGCAGTTTAGCGGGGGGGACGGACCTCTACGAGCAGTACTTC. Its protein is CASSLAGGTDLYEQYF. The genes are TRBV12-3 or TRBV12-4 and TRBJ2-7; TRBD2 matches at 7 bases. Trimming at V came to 0 bases and at J to 3 bases, leaving 8 bases not matched to a gene. This CDR3 is 16 amino acids long.

This clonotype was observed at least ten times. The chain carries TRBV7-2 and TRBJ1-2; 7 bases fit TRBD1. CDR3 size: 15 residues. After removal of 5 bases from V and 4 bases from J, the junction contained 10 bases not matched to a gene. Germline assignment: CDR1 SGHTA and CDR2 FQGNSA. CDR3 sequence: CASSQRDSTFYGYTF. CDR3 DNA sequence: TGTGCCAGCAGCCAGAGGGACAGCACTTTCTATGGCTACACCTTC.

There are many counts of this clonotype. This chain connects TRBV7-2 to TRBJ2-1; no clear D gene. Trimming removed 2 bases at V and 4 bases at J, with 12 bases between. Germline CDR1 reads SGHTA; CDR2 reads FQGNSA. The CDR3 is 15 amino acids. In DNA, the CDR3 is TGTGCCAGCAGCTTAAAATTTCGAGGTTACAATGAGCAGTTCTTC. Its protein product is CASSLKFRGYNEQFF.

At least ten counts were recorded for this clonotype. The chain couples TRBV27 to TRBJ1-2; 8 bases line up with TRBD1. Germline CDR1 MNHEY, CDR2 SMNVEV (reference sequence). The CDR3 has 14 residues. Trimming removed 3 bases from V and 7 bases from J; junction bases left unmatched: 7. Here the CDR3 reads CASSFRQGTAGYTF. CDR3 nucleotides: TGTGCCAGCAGTTTTAGACAGGGGACCGCTGGCTACACCTTC.

This clonotype occurred many times. DNA for the CDR3: TGTGCCAGCAGTTCCGGGACAATCATCACCTATAATTCACCCCTCCACTTT. Amino acid sequence: CASSSGTIITYNSPLHF. The V and J genes are TRBV6-2 or TRBV6-3 and TRBJ1-6; perhaps TRBD1 as D (6 bases). V lost 4 bases to trimming and J lost 2 bases, with 15 bases between them. Germline loops: CDR1 MNHEY, CDR2 SVGEGT. This CDR3 has 17 amino acids.

This clonotype appeared a few times. The chain combines TRBV6-5 with TRBJ1-1, with TRBD1 identical over 7 bases. CDR3 length: 14 amino acids. Germline V lookup: CDR1 MNHEY, CDR2 SVGAGI. V trimming: 5 bases; J trimming: 3 bases; junction bases outside the gene matches: 6. CDR3 coding DNA: TGTGCCAGCAGTCTCCAGGGGGGATACACTGAAGCTTTCTTT. Amino acid sequence: CASSLQGGYTEAFF.

The sample holds many counts of this clonotype. The chain recombines TRBV27 with TRBJ2-1, with TRBD1 identical over 8 bases. The CDR3 is 14 residues long. V lost 6 bases and J lost 9; bases outside the gene matches: 10. Germline V gene data show CDR1 as MNHEY and CDR2 as SMNVEV (reference sequence). This CDR3 reads CASRPTQGVGEQFF. Here the CDR3 DNA reads TGTGCCAGCAGACCGACACAGGGGGTAGGTGAGCAGTTCTTC.

This clonotype was counted at least ten times. The chain is built from TRBV7-3 and TRBJ2-7; 7 bases line up with TRBD1. In germline, CDR1 is SGHTA, CDR2 FQGTGA. CDR3 size: 14 residues. The ends lost 5 bases at V and 2 bases at J; junction bases unmatched: 6. The CDR3 spells CASSPGTATYEQYF. For the CDR3, the DNA is TGTGCCAGCAGCCCCGGGACAGCGACCTACGAGCAGTACTTC.

This clonotype was seen ten or more times. The V call is TRBV7-8, the J call TRBJ2-1; TRBD1 might be the D (6 bases). With 1 base removed from V and 8 bases from J, the gap between germline ends came to 15 bases. Per germline, CDR1 SGHVS and CDR2 FQNEAQ. The CDR3 consists of 15 residues. CDR3 loop: CASSLGPGDVHEQFF. The CDR3 nucleotides are TGTGCCAGCAGCTTAGGGCCAGGGGACGTCCATGAGCAGTTCTTC.

Ten or more counts support this clonotype. J is TRBJ2-7 and V is TRBV7-2; weak D call: TRBD1 (6 bases). This CDR3 is 12 amino acids long. The V and J ends lost 1 base and 9 bases respectively, with 10 bases between them. The V gene's germline CDR1 is SGHTA and CDR2 FQGNSA. The CDR3, as DNA: TGTGCCAGCAGCTTAGTTCTGGACAGGCAGTACTTC. This codes for CASSLVLDRQYF.

This clonotype was recorded many times. The V call is TRBV28, the J call TRBJ2-5; no reliable D call. V lost 8 bases, J lost 5 bases, and 18 bases lay in between. Germline V lookup: CDR1 MDHEN, CDR2 SYDVKM. CDR3 length: 14 residues. For the CDR3, the DNA is TGTGCCAGCCACACGGCTTTGGGGTGGGAGACCCAGTACTTC. Its translation: CASHTALGWETQYF.

There are many counts of this clonotype. The chain links TRBV5-4 to TRBJ2-5, with 13 nucleotides matching TRBD2. J gave up 5 bases and V 4 bases, and 11 bases lay outside the gene matches. CDR1 SGHNT and CDR2 YYREEE come from the germline V gene (reference sequence). The CDR3 covers 17 residues. CDR3 residues: CASSRPTSGRGSETQYF. The CDR3 DNA follows: TGTGCCAGCAGCCGACCTACTAGCGGGAGGGGTTCGGAGACCCAGTACTTC.

This clonotype has a count of ten or more. V is TRBV19 and J is TRBJ2-7; D is uncertain. Germline V lookup: CDR1 LNHDA, CDR2 SQIVND (reference sequence). The CDR3 extends over 15 amino acids. V was trimmed by 6 bases and J by 2 bases, leaving 17 bases between them. This CDR3 is CASRVRVGQTYEQYF. The CDR3 DNA follows: TGTGCCAGTAGGGTCCGTGTTGGGCAGACCTACGAGCAGTACTTC.

This sequence joins TRBV15 and TRBJ2-5, with D possibly being TRBD1 or TRBD2 (5 bases each). The V and J ends lost 0 bases and 1 base respectively, with 9 bases between them. Germline loops: CDR1 LNHNV, CDR2 YYDKDF (reference sequence). The CDR3 contains 15 residues. The CDR3 loop reads CATSRDPGLQETQYF. CDR3 in DNA: TGTGCCACCAGCAGAGATCCGGGGCTCCAAGAGACCCAGTACTTC.

The chain employs TRBV29-1 and TRBJ1-2, with D possibly matching TRBD1 (6 bases). The V and J ends lost 3 bases and 8 bases respectively, with 19 bases between them. CDR1 is SQVTM and CDR2 is ANQGSEA in the germline V gene. The CDR3 loop spans 14 amino acids. Written as DNA, the CDR3 is TGCAGCGTTGACAGGGGCCAGGCCGTCTGGGGCTACACCTTC. It codes for CSVDRGQAVWGYTF. The variable domain in full, completed from reference TRBV29-1 and TRBJ1-2, reads SAVISQKPSRDICQRGTSLTIQCQVDSQVTMMFWYRQQPGQSLTLIATANQGSEATYESGFVIDKFPISRPNLTFSTLTVSNMSPEDSSIYLCSVDRGQAVWGYTFGSGTRLTVV.

In its sample, this clonotype was seen a few times. This chain connects TRBV5-1 to TRBJ1-4; no clear D. With 6 bases removed from V and 3 bases from J, the gap between germline ends came to 9 bases. Per the germline V gene, CDR1 is SGHRS and CDR2 is YFSETQ. The CDR3 totals 13 residues. The CDR3 DNA is TGCGCCAGCACTCTCGGTTCTAATGAAAAACTGTTTTTT. Translation gives CASTLGSNEKLFF.

This clonotype came up many times. The chain couples TRBV7-2 to TRBJ1-1; weak D call: TRBD1 (5 bases). The germline V gene encodes CDR1 SGHTA and CDR2 FQGNSA. The length of the CDR3 is 13 residues. V lost 7 bases and J 1 base, leaving 10 bases between the germline ends. The CDR3 nucleotides are TGTGCCAGCACCCTGGGGGGGAACACTGAAGCTTTCTTT. This gives the protein CASTLGGNTEAFF.

At least ten counts were recorded for this clonotype. The chain combines TRBV7-2 with TRBJ1-2; D is possibly TRBD1 (5 bases). Germline V lookup: CDR1 SGHTA, CDR2 FQGNSA. The length of the CDR3 is 14 residues. V dropped 1 base and J dropped 4 bases, with 10 bases sitting between them. The CDR3 protein is CASSLVGGSYGYTF. CDR3 DNA sequence: TGTGCCAGCAGCTTAGTCGGGGGATCCTATGGCTACACCTTC.

This clonotype has a count of ten or more. The chain is built from TRBV7-9 and TRBJ2-7; D ambiguous. V lost 5 bases to trimming and J lost 2 bases, with 19 bases between them. Germline lookup yields CDR1 SEHNR and CDR2 FQNEAQ (reference sequence). The CDR3 is 16 residues long. The CDR3 DNA reads TGTGCCAGCAGCCCATTGACCGCAACAATGGCCTACGAGCAGTACTTC. It codes for CASSPLTATMAYEQYF.

This clonotype appeared a few times. J is TRBJ1-2 and V is TRBV20-1, with D possibly TRBD1 on 6 matching bases. Germline V gene sequence: CDR1 DFQATT, CDR2 SNEGSKA (reference sequence). This CDR3 has 13 residues. V was shortened by 7 bases and J by 0 bases, with 12 bases between the two germline ends. DNA for the CDR3: TGCAGTGGGTCGACAGGACCTAACTATGGCTACACCTTC. Translating gives CSGSTGPNYGYTF.

This chain joins TRBV20-1 and TRBJ2-7; D may be TRBD1 or TRBD2 (5 bases each). Trimming removed 6 bases from V and 3 bases from J, with 12 bases in between. Germline V CDR1 and CDR2: DFQATT, SNEGSKA (reference sequence). The CDR3 consists of 12 residues. The CDR3 spells CSARDHFYEQYF. Written as DNA, the CDR3 is TGCAGTGCAAGGGACCACTTCTACGAGCAGTACTTC.

This clonotype appeared many times. V and J are TRBV28 and TRBJ1-1; TRBD1 matches at 9 bases. With 4 bases clipped from V and 6 bases from J, the junction kept 12 bases outside the gene matches. CDR3 length: 16 amino acids. In germline, CDR1 is MDHEN, CDR2 SYDVKM. The DNA of the CDR3 is TGTGCCAGCAGTTCGGGACAGGGTAGCCTTAGGTCTGAAGCTTTCTTT. Translating gives CASSSGQGSLRSEAFF.

The V gene is TRBV19, the J gene TRBJ1-5; D may be TRBD1 (6 bases). Per the germline V gene, CDR1 is LNHDA and CDR2 is SQIVND (reference sequence). Trimming pared 5 bases from V and 3 bases from J, leaving 20 bases between. The CDR3 sequence is 17 residues long. The CDR3: CASSWSGQPPYNQPQHF. CDR3 bases: TGTGCCAGTAGTTGGTCAGGACAGCCGCCTTACAATCAGCCCCAGCATTTT.

A note on this clonotype: A much bigger clone sits one base away, suggesting this may be a read error. The chain is built from TRBV28 and TRBJ1-1; D remains unclear. This CDR3 is built from 15 residues. V dropped 3 bases and J dropped 2 bases, with 13 bases sitting between them. Germline CDR1 MDHEN, CDR2 SYDVKM. The CDR3 DNA is TGTGCCAGCAGTTTGGCAGGCTCTTTTAACACTGAAGCTTTCTTT. Protein product: CASSLAGSFNTEAFF. Filled out from reference TRBV28 and TRBJ1-1, the complete variable domain reads DVKVTQSSRYLVKRTGEKVFLECVQDMDHENMFWYRQDPGLGLRLIYFSYDVKMKEKGDIPEGYSVSREKKERFSLILESASTNQTSMYLCASSLAGSFNTEAFFGQGTRLTVV.

This clonotype was observed a few times. This chain connects TRBV10-3 to TRBJ1-6; weak D call: TRBD1 (5 bases). The CDR3 is 19 amino acids. Germline assignment: CDR1 ENHRY and CDR2 SYGVKD. V lost 0 bases and J lost 0, with 15 bases in between. CDR3 residues: CAISESLGAGSSYNSPLHF. In nucleotides, the CDR3 is TGTGCCATCAGTGAGTCGTTAGGGGCAGGAAGCTCCTATAATTCACCCCTCCACTTT.

In its sample, this clonotype was seen many times. This sequence joins TRBV19 and TRBJ2-3; 10 bases map to TRBD2. V was clipped by 5 bases and J by 6 bases; unmatched bases: 2. The CDR3 length is 13 residues. CDR1 and CDR2 (germline): LNHDA, SQIVND (reference sequence). CDR3 protein: CASSGTSVDTQYF. CDR3 bases: TGTGCCAGTAGTGGGACTAGCGTTGATACGCAGTATTTT. The variable domain in full, with the rest retrieved from reference TRBV19 and TRBJ2-3, is DGGITQSPKYLFRKEGQNVTLSCEQNLNHDAMYWYRQDPGQGLRLIYYSQIVNDFQKGDIAEGYSVSREKKESFPLTVTSAQKNPTAFYLCASSGTSVDTQYFGPGTRLTVL.